The 13 T cell receptor beta chains listed next were all sequenced from one sample in a study of CD8+ T cells in alopecia areata. Reverse transcribed after extraction, RNA yielded cDNA as the sequencing template. Data came from immunoSEQ multiplex PCR; TCRdb stores just in-frame clones and leaves some out. The repertoire includes 250,000 or so clones, under 80% of them detected once, and around 1.2% sits in the top ten. The material sequenced was CD4+ T cells sorted from blood, taken at week 0. The origin of the receptors is a human donor with alopecia areata.

This clone has only a few counts. The chain joins TRBV7-9 to TRBJ1-4, with D hard to call. Trimming pared 1 base from V and 8 bases from J, leaving 11 bases between. The CDR3 is 14 amino acids. Germline V gene data show CDR1 as SEHNR and CDR2 as FQNEAQ (reference sequence). The DNA of the CDR3 is TGTGCCAGCAGCTTAGACTTCTTGGGAGAAAAACTGTTTTTT. Amino acids: CASSLDFLGEKLFF.

This sequence joins TRBV4-3 and TRBJ2-1, with 8 bases lining up with TRBD2. J lost 5 bases, V lost 4 bases, and 10 bases had no gene match. The CDR3 is 16 residues long. CDR1 and CDR2 (germline): LGHNA, YSLEER. CDR3 sequence: CASSRRLASEDNEQFF. The DNA for the CDR3 is TGCGCCAGCAGCCGCAGACTAGCGTCTGAGGACAATGAGCAGTTCTTC.

The V and J genes are TRBV15 and TRBJ1-2; D unclear. The CDR3 is made up of 14 amino acids. Germline V gene data show CDR1 as LNHNV and CDR2 as YYDKDF (reference sequence). Between the trimmed V and J ends, which lost 0 bases and 4 bases, there was a span of 9 bases. The CDR3 loop is CATSRDRESYGYTF. Here the CDR3 DNA reads TGTGCCACCAGCAGAGACCGGGAAAGCTATGGCTACACCTTC.

The chain employs TRBV5-1 and TRBJ2-7, with D uncertain. This CDR3 has 14 residues. CDR1 and CDR2 from the germline V gene are SGHRS and YFSETQ. V gave up 0 bases and J gave up 0 bases, with 7 bases separating them. The chain's CDR3 is CASSLVAASYEQYF. CDR3 coding DNA: TGCGCCAGCAGCTTGGTGGCAGCCTCCTACGAGCAGTACTTC.

This clone came up a few times. The CDR3 DNA sequence: TGTGCCAGCCGGGCTAGCGGGGGGTTGGAGACCCAGTACTTC. It codes for CASRASGGLETQYF. V gene TRBV27 combines with J gene TRBJ2-5; 11 bases match TRBD2. The V and J ends lost 8 bases and 5 bases, in that order; junction bases with no gene match: 7. Germline-derived CDR1 and CDR2 are MNHEY and SMNVEV (reference sequence). The CDR3 consists of 14 residues.

Only one count was recorded for this clone. The chain recombines TRBV27 with TRBJ2-2; D is perhaps TRBD1 (5 bases). Germline CDR1 is MNHEY and CDR2 is SMNVEV (reference sequence). V was clipped by 8 bases and J by 3 bases, with 16 bases between them. The CDR3 spans 15 residues. CDR3 protein: CASRRFQGDTGELFF. In DNA, the CDR3 is TGTGCCAGCCGCAGGTTCCAAGGGGACACCGGGGAGCTGTTTTTT.

This chain uses TRBV30 with TRBJ2-1, with D uncertain. The V gene's germline CDR1 is GTSNPN and CDR2 SVGIG (reference sequence). Trimming removed 5 bases at V and 2 bases at J, with 13 bases between. CDR3 length: 14 amino acids. CDR3 protein: CAWEPAVTYNEQFF. The CDR3 DNA follows: TGTGCCTGGGAGCCCGCCGTCACCTACAATGAGCAGTTCTTC.

This chain connects TRBV15 to TRBJ2-1; D may match TRBD1 or TRBD2 (6 bases each). The CDR3 loop spans 14 amino acids. Germline assignment: CDR1 LNHNV and CDR2 YYDKDF (reference sequence). Trimming removed 1 base from V and 7 bases from J, with 11 bases in between. The CDR3 DNA sequence: TGTGCCACCAGCAGAGGCCAGGGGAGGAATGAGCAGTTCTTC. Its translation: CATSRGQGRNEQFF.

This sequence joins TRBV29-1 and TRBJ2-5, with 10 bases lining up with TRBD2. The trim removed 6 bases at V and 1 base at J, leaving 2 bases unmatched. The CDR3 contains 13 residues. Germline CDR1 is SQVTM and CDR2 is ANQGSEA. The CDR3 sequence: CSVIAGGQETQYF. The CDR3 DNA reads as TGCAGCGTCATAGCGGGAGGCCAAGAGACCCAGTACTTC.

The chain recombines TRBV29-1 with TRBJ2-3; 7 bases fit TRBD2. V trimming: 3 bases; J trimming: 2 bases; junction bases outside the gene matches: 5. The length of the CDR3 is 14 residues. Germline CDR1 and CDR2: SQVTM and ANQGSEA. The CDR3: CSVEAAGVTDTQYF. CDR3 bases: TGCAGCGTTGAGGCGGCGGGGGTCACAGATACGCAGTATTTT.

This clone was detected only a few times. The chain carries TRBV5-1 and TRBJ2-7, with D unresolved. Germline CDR1 reads SGHRS; CDR2 reads YFSETQ. CDR3 size: 15 residues. V was cut by 0 bases and J by 3 bases, with 13 bases left in between. CDR3 residues: CASSLEGREIYEQYF. The CDR3 DNA reads as TGCGCCAGCAGCTTGGAGGGTCGCGAGATCTACGAGCAGTACTTC. The full variable domain, rest sourced from reference TRBV5-1 and TRBJ2-7, is KAGVTQTPRYLIKTRGQQVTLSCSPISGHRSVSWYQQTPGQGLQFLFEYFSETQRNKGNFPGRFSGRQFSNSRSEMNVSTLELGDSALYLCASSLEGREIYEQYFGPGTRLTVT.

J is TRBJ1-3 and V is TRBV29-1; no firm D call. The V end was cut by 7 bases, the J end by 4 bases, with 14 bases between. Germline CDR1 reads SQVTM; CDR2 reads ANQGSEA. This CDR3 contains 13 residues. CDR3 protein: CSAVTSGGNTIYF. The CDR3 DNA reads as TGCAGCGCCGTTACTTCGGGCGGAAACACCATATATTTT.

V gene TRBV4-2 combines with J gene TRBJ2-1, with D uncertain. Germline V gene sequence: CDR1 LGHNA, CDR2 YNFKEQ. Deletions cut 3 bases from V and 6 bases from J, with 6 bases between. CDR3 size: 12 residues. The CDR3 spells CASSQASNEQFF. The CDR3 DNA reads as TGTGCCAGCAGCCAGGCTAGCAATGAGCAGTTCTTC.